What follows are 24 T cell receptor beta chains derived from one specimen sequenced in a study of CD8+ T cells in alopecia areata. Treatment meaning: oral pan-JAK inhibitor, 5-10 mg twice daily. cDNA prepared by RNA extraction and subsequent reverse transcription served as the template for sequencing. Measured with immunoSEQ multiplex PCR; TCRdb has only the in-frame clones, and not every one. The sample has 100,000 to 150,000 clones, less than 75% seen once. The sequencing used CD8+ T cells sorted from blood, collected at week 4, from a patient treated with tofacitinib. The receptors derive from a human donor with alopecia areata.

The table lists this clone with a few counts. The chain carries TRBV27 and TRBJ1-5; D remains unclear. Germline lookup yields CDR1 MNHEY and CDR2 SMNVEV (reference sequence). The CDR3 spans 14 residues. The V end was cut by 5 bases, the J end by 3 bases, with 11 bases between. In DNA, the CDR3 is TGTGCCAGCAGTGACGGGGAACTCAATCAGCCCCAGCATTTT. It translates to CASSDGELNQPQHF.

This CDR3 is CSADGGDYGYTF. The CDR3 coding sequence is TGCAGCGCCGATGGGGGGGACTATGGCTACACCTTC. This chain connects TRBV29-1 to TRBJ1-2; possible D gene TRBD1, 5 bases. The ends were cut back, 7 bases at V and 3 bases at J, with 12 bases in the middle. The CDR3 runs to 12 residues. The germline CDR1 and CDR2 sequences are SQVTM and ANQGSEA.

This clone has just one count. The chain links TRBV30 to TRBJ2-1; the match to TRBD1 covers 7 bases. Germline-derived CDR1 and CDR2 are GTSNPN and SVGIG (reference sequence). V lost 4 bases, J lost 5 bases, and 5 bases stayed unmatched. The CDR3 is made up of 13 amino acids. CDR3 sequence: CAWNWGQNNEQFF. The CDR3 DNA follows: TGTGCCTGGAATTGGGGACAGAACAATGAGCAGTTCTTC.

The rearrangement uses TRBV5-1 and TRBJ2-3; TRBD2 is a possible D gene (5 bases). CDR3 size: 19 residues. V lost 4 bases, J lost 1 base, and 25 bases lay in between. Germline CDR1 SGHRS, CDR2 YFSETQ. CDR3 amino acids: CASSGRGDQPDKGTDTQYF. The CDR3, as DNA: TGCGCCAGCAGCGGTCGGGGTGACCAGCCCGATAAAGGCACAGATACGCAGTATTTT.

This clone was picked up a small number of times. This chain joins TRBV29-1 and TRBJ2-1; the match to TRBD1 covers 7 bases. The CDR3 runs 13 residues. V shed 5 bases, J shed 6 bases, and the junction held 7 bases outside the gene matches. The germline CDR1 and CDR2 sequences are SQVTM and ANQGSEA. CDR3 protein: CSVWATGANEQFF. The DNA of the CDR3 is TGCAGCGTTTGGGCCACAGGGGCCAATGAGCAGTTCTTC.

The chain recombines TRBV7-2 with TRBJ1-5; D is uncertain. The CDR3 extends over 14 amino acids. Germline loops: CDR1 SGHTA, CDR2 FQGNSA. The V gene lost 5 bases and the J gene lost 4 bases, with 12 bases spanning the gap. DNA of the CDR3: TGTGCCAGCAGCAGTATTCCGGGGAATCAGCCCCAGCATTTT. Protein sequence: CASSSIPGNQPQHF.

V gene TRBV21-1 combines with J gene TRBJ2-5; the table's D call of TRBD2 was not tested on the DNA. TRBV21-1 is annotated as a pseudogene. There are 17 residues in the CDR3. CDR3 sequence (DNA): TGTGCCAGCAGCAAAGAGGTAGTTCTAGCGGGGCTAGAGACCCAGTACTTC. It translates to CASSKEVVLAGLETQYF.

This clone was seen a few times. The V call is TRBV5-1, the J call TRBJ2-7; 10 bases line up with TRBD1. Germline V gene sequence: CDR1 SGHRS, CDR2 YFSETQ. CDR3 length: 16 residues. V dropped 4 bases and J dropped 4; count of bases not matched to a gene: 11. CDR3 amino acids: CASSVYSGTGAYEQYF. The CDR3 coding sequence is TGCGCCAGCAGCGTATATTCCGGGACAGGGGCTTACGAGCAGTACTTC.

This clone has a handful of counts. This rearrangement joins TRBV7-9 to TRBJ2-1, with a weak D call TRBD2 (5 bases). The CDR3 extends over 11 amino acids. Germline V lookup: CDR1 SEHNR, CDR2 FQNEAQ (reference sequence). Between the trimmed V and J ends, which lost 8 bases and 4 bases, there was a span of 6 bases. In nucleotides, the CDR3 is TGTGCCAGCGAGGGTTACAATGAGCAGTTCTTC. It encodes CASEGYNEQFF.

The chain uses TRBV4-1 and TRBJ1-2; TRBD1 might be the D (5 bases). CDR3 length: 18 residues. V lost 1 base and J 4 bases, leaving 22 bases between the germline ends. Germline V gene data show CDR1 as MGHRA and CDR2 as YSYEKL. The chain's CDR3 is CASSQGMRTGLGVYGYTF. In DNA, the CDR3 is TGCGCCAGCAGCCAAGGAATGCGTACAGGATTAGGGGTCTATGGCTACACCTTC.

The chain has TRBV30 and TRBJ1-2, with TRBD1 as a possible D gene (5 bases). The CDR3 runs to 14 residues. With 7 bases removed from V and 3 bases from J, the gap between germline ends came to 18 bases. CDR1 and CDR2 from the germline V gene are GTSNPN and SVGIG (reference sequence). The DNA of the CDR3 is TGTGCCTCCGACGACAGCAGGGCGGACTATGGCTACACCTTC. Protein: CASDDSRADYGYTF.

This clone was found once. The V call is TRBV2, the J call TRBJ1-2; D not resolved. The length of the CDR3 is 14 residues. CDR1 is SNHLY, CDR2 FYNNEI, per germline. V lost 5 bases and J lost 3, with 13 bases in between. CDR3 coding DNA: TGTGCCAGCAGTCTCACCCCGCGGGACTATGGCTACACCTTC. The encoded protein is CASSLTPRDYGYTF.

This clone was seen only a few times. V usage is TRBV4-1 and J usage is TRBJ2-7; 7 nucleotides match TRBD1. Germline-derived CDR1 and CDR2 are MGHRA and YSYEKL. V was pared by 0 bases and J by 4 bases, with 6 bases of the junction left unmatched. This CDR3 contains 15 residues. The CDR3 DNA follows: TGCGCCAGCAGCCAAGAGACAGGGCTTGCGTACGAGCAGTACTTC. Protein: CASSQETGLAYEQYF.

This rearrangement joins TRBV29-1 to TRBJ2-7, with 8 nucleotides matching TRBD2. This CDR3 spans 13 amino acids. Germline trimming cut 3 bases from V and 4 bases from J; bases unmatched to any gene: 5. CDR1 and CDR2 from the germline V gene are SQVTM and ANQGSEA. Here the CDR3 reads CSVDDGTRYEQYF. DNA of the CDR3: TGCAGCGTTGACGATGGGACTAGGTACGAGCAGTACTTC.

V is TRBV29-1 and J is TRBJ2-7, with 7 bases that match TRBD1. The germline V gene has CDR1 SQVTM and CDR2 ANQGSEA. V lost 0 bases, J lost 3 bases, and 5 bases stayed unmatched. This CDR3 is built from 14 residues. CDR3 sequence: CSVEDGTVHYEQYF. Written as DNA, the CDR3 is TGCAGCGTTGAAGACGGGACAGTTCACTACGAGCAGTACTTC.

This chain links TRBV5-6 with TRBJ1-1; D is undetermined. This CDR3 is built from 15 residues. V lost 1 base and J lost 0, with 10 bases in between. Per the germline V gene, CDR1 is SGHDT and CDR2 is YYEEEE. The CDR3 region has the DNA TGTGCCAGCAGCTTGCCAACAAGCATGAACACTGAAGCTTTCTTT. Encoded protein: CASSLPTSMNTEAFF.

In the case of this clone: This sample also contains other DNA sequences that code for the same CDR3. This chain joins TRBV30 and TRBJ1-1; TRBD1 aligns across 9 bases. Germline lookup yields CDR1 GTSNPN and CDR2 SVGIG (reference sequence). V shed 5 bases, J shed 0 bases, and the junction held 1 base outside the gene matches. The CDR3 runs 13 residues. In nucleotides, the CDR3 is TGTGCCTGGGGACAGGGGCTGAACACTGAAGCTTTCTTT. Translation gives CAWGQGLNTEAFF.

The chain carries TRBV19 and TRBJ2-3, with unresolved D. The CDR3 totals 12 residues. The ends were cut back, 5 bases at V and 5 bases at J, with 8 bases in the middle. Per the germline V gene, CDR1 is LNHDA and CDR2 is SQIVND (reference sequence). The DNA of the CDR3 is TGTGCCAGTAGTCCGTGGGAAGATACGCAGTATTTT. Protein sequence: CASSPWEDTQYF.

This chain links TRBV30 with TRBJ2-6, with 8 positions matching TRBD1. Germline V CDR1 and CDR2: GTSNPN, SVGIG (reference sequence). Trimming at V came to 2 bases and at J to 0 bases, leaving 6 bases not matched to a gene. The CDR3 covers 17 residues. CDR3: CAWSSGQALSGANVLTF. Written as DNA, the CDR3 is TGTGCCTGGAGTTCGGGACAGGCGCTCTCTGGGGCCAACGTCCTGACTTTC. Drawing the rest from reference TRBV30 and TRBJ2-6, the complete variable domain is SQTIHQWPATLVQPVGSPLSLECTVEGTSNPNLYWYRQAAGRGLQLLFYSVGIGQISSEVPQNLSASRPQDRQFILSSKKLLLSDSGFYLCAWSSGQALSGANVLTFGAGSRLTVL.

The chain recombines TRBV29-1 with TRBJ2-1; 9 nucleotides agree with TRBD1. Germline loops: CDR1 SQVTM, CDR2 ANQGSEA. V shed 6 bases and J 7 bases; nucleotides not matched to a gene: 7. This CDR3 contains 13 residues. DNA of the CDR3: TGCAGCGTCGGCGGGACAGGGCGAAATGAGCAGTTCTTC. Protein: CSVGGTGRNEQFF.

The V call is TRBV29-1, the J call TRBJ2-3, with a tentative D call TRBD2 (5 bases). Germline CDR1 and CDR2: SQVTM and ANQGSEA. This CDR3 is built from 20 residues. V lost 1 base and J lost 0, with 26 bases in between. The chain's CDR3 is CSVEAWIRDIQLPSTDTQYF. CDR3 coding DNA: TGCAGCGTTGAAGCTTGGATCCGGGATATCCAACTCCCTAGCACAGATACGCAGTATTTT.

The V gene is TRBV7-9, the J gene TRBJ2-3; tentative D call: TRBD2 (7 bases). Germline-derived CDR1 and CDR2 are SEHNR and FQNEAQ (reference sequence). The V end was cut by 8 bases, the J end by 5 bases, with 20 bases between. The CDR3 runs 15 residues. CDR3 sequence (DNA): TGTGCCAGCCAAACTAGGGCGGGGGCGGAAGATACGCAGTATTTT. It is translated as CASQTRAGAEDTQYF.

V is TRBV19 and J is TRBJ2-7; D is possibly TRBD2 (5 bases). V lost 7 bases to trimming and J lost 4 bases, with 11 bases between them. Germline V gene data show CDR1 as LNHDA and CDR2 as SQIVND (reference sequence). The CDR3 is 12 residues long. CDR3 sequence: CASTGGSYEQYF. CDR3 DNA sequence: TGTGCCAGTACCGGCGGGTCGTACGAGCAGTACTTC.

This chain connects TRBV9 to TRBJ2-7; D is perhaps TRBD2 (7 bases). The V end lost 4 bases, the J end lost 5 bases, and 19 bases lay between the germline ends. This CDR3 region has 15 residues. The V gene's germline CDR1 is SGDLS and CDR2 YYNGEE. This chain's CDR3 is CASSPSRGGRDEQYF. In DNA, the CDR3 is TGTGCCAGCAGCCCGTCGAGGGGGGGGCGAGACGAGCAGTACTTC.